What follows are 3 T cell receptor beta chains derived from one specimen sequenced in a study of blood T cell repertoires in COVID-19. Method: immunoSEQ multiplex PCR; TCRdb's copy keeps in-frame clones and lacks some. Of about 95,000 clones listed, roughly 76% are singletons. The specimen was peripheral blood. All receptors come from an elderly man with COVID-19, enrolled during active disease.

The genes are TRBV19 and TRBJ1-1; D remains ambiguous. The V gene lost 10 bases and the J gene lost 2 bases, with 20 bases spanning the gap. The germline V gene encodes CDR1 LNHDA and CDR2 SQIVND (reference sequence). The CDR3 is 15 residues long. The DNA for the CDR3 is TGTGCCACTACATTAAATTACGAGGAAAACACTGAAGCTTTCTTT. It encodes CATTLNYEENTEAFF.

The chain joins TRBV12-2 to TRBJ2-5; TRBD2 was called by the table and not checked on the DNA. TRBV12-2 constitutes a pseudogene. There are 16 residues in the CDR3. CDR3 sequence (DNA): TGTGCAAGTCGCTTTGGACTAGCGGGGGGGCACGGGACCCAGTACTTC. As protein: CASRFGLAGGHGTQYF.

V is TRBV5-1 and J is TRBJ2-7; 8 positions match TRBD1. V was clipped by 2 bases and J by 2 bases; unmatched bases: 6. The V gene's germline CDR1 is SGHRS and CDR2 YFSETQ. This CDR3 has 15 amino acids. Here the CDR3 reads CASSFMDRAAYEQYF. Here the CDR3 DNA reads TGCGCCAGCAGCTTCATGGACAGGGCGGCCTACGAGCAGTACTTC.